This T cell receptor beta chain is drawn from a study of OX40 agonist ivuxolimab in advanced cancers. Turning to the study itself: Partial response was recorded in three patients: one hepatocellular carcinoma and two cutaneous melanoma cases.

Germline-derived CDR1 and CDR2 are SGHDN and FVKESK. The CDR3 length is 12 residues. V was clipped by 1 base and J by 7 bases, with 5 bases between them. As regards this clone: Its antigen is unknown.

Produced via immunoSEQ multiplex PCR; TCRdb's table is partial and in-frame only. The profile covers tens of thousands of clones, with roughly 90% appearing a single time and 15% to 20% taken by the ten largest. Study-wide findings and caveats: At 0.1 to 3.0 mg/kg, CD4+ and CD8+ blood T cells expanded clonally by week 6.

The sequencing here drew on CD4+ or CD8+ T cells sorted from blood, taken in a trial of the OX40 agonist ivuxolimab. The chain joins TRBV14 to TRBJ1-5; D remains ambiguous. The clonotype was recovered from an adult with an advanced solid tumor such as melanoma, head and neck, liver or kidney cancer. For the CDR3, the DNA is TGTGCCAGCAGCCAAGTGGAACAGCCCCAGCATTTT. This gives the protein CASSQVEQPQHF.